The entry that follows covers one TCR beta chain sequence. These data come from a study of blood T cell repertoires in COVID-19. Study overall: Donors in the United States, Italy and Spain gave samples during acute or convalescent COVID-19. PBMCs, B-cell-depleted T cells, or T cells provided the cDNA or gDNA that made up the material.

In the authors' methods: Amplified reference gene primers provided the basis for estimating nucleated cell counts. Method: immunoSEQ multiplex PCR; TCRdb's copy keeps in-frame clones and lacks some. That table is the source of V, J and clone size, and D and trimming were worked out from the DNA. Among roughly 35,000 clones, around nine tenths were seen once, and the ten largest hold 15% to 20%. Germline V CDR1 and CDR2: LGHNT, FRNRAP. V lost 2 bases and J lost 6; bases outside the gene matches: 11. The CDR3 has 17 residues. The sequenced sample was peripheral blood. The receptor was isolated from a man between 65 and 79 years old with acute or convalescent COVID-19. The chain combines TRBV12-5 with TRBJ2-1, with TRBD2 matching over 9 bases. In DNA form, the CDR3 reads TGTGCTAGTGGTTTGTCCCGGGGCGGGAGGGCTATCAATGAGCAGTTCTTC. This gives the protein CASGLSRGGRAINEQFF.